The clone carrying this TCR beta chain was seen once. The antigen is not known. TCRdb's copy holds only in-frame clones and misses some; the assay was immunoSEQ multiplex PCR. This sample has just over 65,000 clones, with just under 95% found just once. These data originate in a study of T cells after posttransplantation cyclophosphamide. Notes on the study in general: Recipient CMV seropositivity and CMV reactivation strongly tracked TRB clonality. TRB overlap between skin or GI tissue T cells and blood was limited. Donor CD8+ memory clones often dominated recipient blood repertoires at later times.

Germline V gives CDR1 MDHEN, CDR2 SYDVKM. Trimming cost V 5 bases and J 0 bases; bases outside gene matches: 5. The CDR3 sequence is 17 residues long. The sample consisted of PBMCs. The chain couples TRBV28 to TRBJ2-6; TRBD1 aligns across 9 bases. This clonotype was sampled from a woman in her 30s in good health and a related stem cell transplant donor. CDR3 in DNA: TGTGCCAGCAGTCCGGGACAGGGCCTCTCTGGGGCCAACGTCCTGACTTTC. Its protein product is CASSPGQGLSGANVLTF.